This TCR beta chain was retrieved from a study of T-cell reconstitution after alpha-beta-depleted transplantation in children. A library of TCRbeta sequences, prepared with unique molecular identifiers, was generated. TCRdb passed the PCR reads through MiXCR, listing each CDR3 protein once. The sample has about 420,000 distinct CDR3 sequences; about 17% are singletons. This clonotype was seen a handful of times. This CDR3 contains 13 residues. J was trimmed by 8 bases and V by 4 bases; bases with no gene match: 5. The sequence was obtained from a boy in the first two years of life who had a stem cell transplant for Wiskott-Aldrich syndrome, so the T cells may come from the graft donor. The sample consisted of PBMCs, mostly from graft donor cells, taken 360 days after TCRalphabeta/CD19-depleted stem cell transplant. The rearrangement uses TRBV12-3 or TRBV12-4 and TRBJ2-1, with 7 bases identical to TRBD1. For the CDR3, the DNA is TGTGCCAGCAGTTCCGATACAGGGGATGAGCAGTTCTTC. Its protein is CASSSDTGDEQFF.